This T cell receptor (beta chain) is from a study of T cells in Graves' hyperthyroidism and ophthalmopathy. Study context: Staff took peripheral blood when the initial diagnosis was made, before any treatment began.

Amplification of TCR beta CDR3 regions was performed using RNA transcripts as template. The HTBI primer set drove a first-round RT-PCR of the TCR CDR3. One entry per CDR3 protein, called by TCRdb with MiXCR from the multiplex PCR reads. The sample lists 500,000 to 550,000 distinct CDR3 sequences, about a fifth seen once, with about 25% in the top ten. The CDR3 is 15 residues long. The germline CDR1 and CDR2 sequences are DFQATT and SNEGSKA (reference sequence). Deletions cut 1 base from V and 8 bases from J, with 20 bases between. Details on this clonotype: A read error is possible here, since a much larger clone lies one base away. The conserved phenylalanine or tryptophan normally closing the CDR3 is absent here, so this likely arose from a read error.

The chain has TRBV20-1 and TRBJ1-2, with D possibly TRBD1 on 5 matching bases. Sequenced sample: blood. This clonotype was obtained from a man aged 18 to 29 with Graves' hyperthyroidism. CDR3 amino acids: CSARVRRGLSRGYTS. CDR3 bases: TGCAGTGCTAGAGTAAGGCGGGGCCTCTCCCGGGGCTACACCTCC.